Sequencing of this TCR beta chain was carried out in a study of T cells in Graves' hyperthyroidism and ophthalmopathy. This clonotype was found many times. The CDR3 has 15 amino acids. Deletions cut 0 bases from V and 7 bases from J, with 15 bases between. The germline CDR1 and CDR2 sequences are ENHRY and SYGVKD. From RNA transcripts, TCR beta CDR3 regions were amplified. The HTBI primer set drove a first-round RT-PCR of the TCR CDR3. A single record per CDR3 protein comes from TCRdb applying MiXCR to the multiplex PCR reads. This sample has under 700,000 distinct CDR3 sequences, with about half found just once.

Input material: peripheral blood or thyroid tissue (not recorded which). The source is a woman aged 18-29 years with Graves' hyperthyroidism. The chain combines TRBV10-3 with TRBJ1-2, with D perhaps matching TRBD1 (6 bases). CDR3 sequence reads: CAISESAAGDRGYTF. The CDR3 coding sequence is TGTGCCATCAGTGAGTCGGCGGCAGGGGACCGTGGCTACACCTTC.